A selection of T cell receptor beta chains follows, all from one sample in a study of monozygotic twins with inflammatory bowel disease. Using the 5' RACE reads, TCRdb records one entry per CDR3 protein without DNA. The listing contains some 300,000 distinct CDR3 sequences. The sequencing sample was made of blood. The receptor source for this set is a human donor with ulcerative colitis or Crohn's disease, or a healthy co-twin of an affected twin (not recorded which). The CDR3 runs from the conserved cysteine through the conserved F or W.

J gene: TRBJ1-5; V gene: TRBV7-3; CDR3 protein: CASSLNPYSNQPQHF
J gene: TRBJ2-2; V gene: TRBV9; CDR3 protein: CASSVAVTGELFF
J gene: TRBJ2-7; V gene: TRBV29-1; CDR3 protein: CSVVGQQAAYEQYF
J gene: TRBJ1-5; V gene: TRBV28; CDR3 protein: CASSSTPANQPQHF
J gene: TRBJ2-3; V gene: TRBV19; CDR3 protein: CASSSGAHTDTQYF
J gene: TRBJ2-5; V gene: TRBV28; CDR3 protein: CASRTGLETQYF
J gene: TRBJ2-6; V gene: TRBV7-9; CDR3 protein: CASSIRSSGANVLTF
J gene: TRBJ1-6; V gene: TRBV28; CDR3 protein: CASSRGHVTSPLHF
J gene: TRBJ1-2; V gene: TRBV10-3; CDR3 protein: CAITATSTYGYTF
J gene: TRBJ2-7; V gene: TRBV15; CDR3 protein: CATSTTGTIYEQYF
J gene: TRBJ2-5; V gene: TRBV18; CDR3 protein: CASSPPRPQETQYF